The 15 T cell receptor beta chains presented below share a single source sample, sequenced in a study of blood T cell repertoires in COVID-19. Some clones are missing from TCRdb's copy, which holds only in-frame ones; the method was immunoSEQ multiplex PCR. The table lists some 250,000 clones, approximately 90% of them singletons, with approximately 7.5% in the top ten. The sequenced material came from peripheral blood. These receptors were taken from a man aged 55-75 years who had recovered from COVID-19.

The chain recombines TRBV7-9 with TRBJ2-3, with 7 bases that match TRBD2. The germline V gene encodes CDR1 SEHNR and CDR2 FQNEAQ (reference sequence). This CDR3 contains 16 residues. J gave up 8 bases and V 4 bases, and 15 bases lay outside the gene matches. CDR3 nucleotide sequence: TGTGCCAGCAGCTCGAACGGGGGGTTTGTGGTTCGTACGCAGTATTTT. Protein: CASSSNGGFVVRTQYF.

This chain links TRBV5-4 with TRBJ1-1; 9 nucleotides match TRBD1. There are 15 residues in the CDR3. V was pared by 4 bases and J by 5 bases, with 9 bases of the junction left unmatched. The germline V gene has CDR1 SGHNT and CDR2 YYREEE (reference sequence). CDR3 DNA: TGTGCCAGCAGCCCGATCGACAGGGGGAGGACTGAAGCTTTCTTT. Encoded protein: CASSPIDRGRTEAFF. Drawing the rest from reference TRBV5-4 and TRBJ1-1, the complete variable domain is ETGVTQSPTHLIKTRGQQVTLRCSSQSGHNTVSWYQQALGQGPQFIFQYYREEENGRGNFPPRFSGLQFPNYSSELNVNALELDDSALYLCASSPIDRGRTEAFFGQGTRLTVV.

The chain links TRBV2 to TRBJ1-2; no clear D gene. Germline V CDR1 and CDR2: SNHLY, FYNNEI. Trimming shortened V by 4 bases and J by 8 bases, and 14 bases separated the two germline ends. The CDR3 spans 13 residues. The CDR3 spells CASSGSQAGGYTF. In nucleotides, the CDR3 is TGTGCCAGCAGTGGAAGTCAGGCGGGAGGCTACACCTTC.

The chain recombines TRBV6-5 with TRBJ1-5; 7 bases are shared with TRBD1. Germline trimming cut 7 bases from V and 2 bases from J; bases unmatched to any gene: 5. The CDR3 is made up of 14 amino acids. In germline, CDR1 is MNHEY, CDR2 SVGAGI. The DNA for the CDR3 is TGTGCCAGCATCTTTACAGGGGGCAATCAGCCCCAGCATTTT. This translates into CASIFTGGNQPQHF.

This rearrangement joins TRBV2 to TRBJ1-5, with 7 bases fitting TRBD1. This CDR3 has 13 residues. V dropped 7 bases and J dropped 5; count of bases not matched to a gene: 5. Germline CDR1 is SNHLY and CDR2 is FYNNEI. The CDR3 here is CASTEGQHQPQHF. In DNA form, the CDR3 reads TGTGCCAGCACCGAGGGACAGCATCAGCCCCAGCATTTT. Looking up the rest from reference TRBV2 and TRBJ1-5 gives the full variable domain: EPEVTQTPSHQVTQMGQEVILRCVPISNHLYFYWYRQILGQKVEFLVSFYNNEISEKSEIFDDQFSVERPDGSNFTLKIRSTKLEDSAMYFCASTEGQHQPQHFGDGTRLSIL.

The genes are TRBV30 and TRBJ1-5; possible D gene TRBD1, 6 bases. Germline loops: CDR1 GTSNPN, CDR2 SVGIG (reference sequence). The V gene lost 2 bases and the J gene lost 7 bases, with 12 bases spanning the gap. This CDR3 is built from 13 residues. The CDR3 nucleotides read TGTGCCTGGAGTAGGACAGCTCGACAGCCCCAGCATTTT. Amino acid sequence: CAWSRTARQPQHF.

The chain has TRBV6-5 and TRBJ2-1; the match to TRBD2 covers 11 bases. The trim removed 6 bases at V and 10 bases at J, leaving 2 bases unmatched. Germline V lookup: CDR1 MNHEY, CDR2 SVGAGI. The CDR3 contains 12 residues. CDR3 in DNA: TGTGCCAGCAGCAGACTAGCGGGGGAGCAGTTCTTC. It is translated as CASSRLAGEQFF.

This clone showed up many times. The V and J genes are TRBV9 and TRBJ1-1, with TRBD1 matching 10 bases. From germline, CDR1 is SGDLS and CDR2 YYNGEE. J lost 4 bases, V lost 5 bases, and 5 bases had no gene match. This CDR3 has 14 amino acids. This chain's CDR3 is CASSGQGVATEAFF. DNA of the CDR3: TGTGCCAGCAGTGGACAGGGGGTGGCCACTGAAGCTTTCTTT.

The chain recombines TRBV3-1 (or the pseudogene TRBV3-2) with TRBJ2-5, with D unclear. The CDR3 spans 12 residues. The V gene lost 0 bases and the J gene lost 7 bases, with 6 bases spanning the gap. In germline, CDR1 is LGHDT, CDR2 YNNKEL (reference sequence). DNA of the CDR3: TGTGCCAGCAGCCAAGATCTGAGGACCCAGTACTTC. Its translation is CASSQDLRTQYF.

The chain has TRBV4-1 and TRBJ2-1; no reliable D call. The CDR3 sequence is 12 residues long. The V gene's germline CDR1 is MGHRA and CDR2 YSYEKL. V shed 6 bases and J shed 13 bases, with 16 bases lying between them. Here the CDR3 DNA reads TGCGCCAGCAGTTATATTGGAACTATTCAGTTCTTC. The encoded protein is CASSYIGTIQFF.

V is TRBV2 and J is TRBJ2-6; D is unclear. Per the germline V gene, CDR1 is SNHLY and CDR2 is FYNNEI. V dropped 2 bases and J dropped 0 bases, with 5 bases sitting between them. The CDR3 covers 15 residues. This CDR3 reads CASSEYSSGANVLTF. The CDR3 coding sequence is TGTGCCAGCAGTGAATATTCCTCTGGGGCCAACGTCCTGACTTTC.

The table lists this clone with a few counts. The V gene is TRBV5-1, the J gene TRBJ1-1; 8 bases are a match to TRBD1. The CDR3 spans 15 residues. Germline loops: CDR1 SGHRS, CDR2 YFSETQ. Trimming at V came to 4 bases and at J to 1 base, leaving 6 bases not matched to a gene. CDR3 residues: CASSRGDRGNTEAFF. As DNA, the CDR3 is TGCGCCAGCAGCAGGGGAGACAGGGGGAACACTGAAGCTTTCTTT. Full variable domain (rest looked up from reference TRBV5-1 and TRBJ1-1): KAGVTQTPRYLIKTRGQQVTLSCSPISGHRSVSWYQQTPGQGLQFLFEYFSETQRNKGNFPGRFSGRQFSNSRSEMNVSTLELGDSALYLCASSRGDRGNTEAFFGQGTRLTVV.

J is TRBJ2-1 and V is TRBV6-5; D gene unclear. Germline V CDR1 and CDR2: MNHEY, SVGAGI. V was pared by 2 bases and J by 4 bases, with 9 bases between. The CDR3 loop spans 14 amino acids. The CDR3 DNA follows: TGTGCCAGCAGTTACGGGCGCCTTTACAATGAGCAGTTCTTC. This sequence encodes CASSYGRLYNEQFF.

V is TRBV7-2 and J is TRBJ1-1; no definite D call. Trimming removed 5 bases at V and 3 bases at J, with 19 bases between. The CDR3 is 16 amino acids. From germline, CDR1 is SGHTA and CDR2 FQGNSA. The CDR3 reads CASSIGPLAADTEAFF. DNA for the CDR3: TGTGCCAGCAGCATCGGGCCGTTAGCGGCGGACACTGAAGCTTTCTTT.

This clone is a singleton in its sample. CDR3 in DNA: TGTGCCAGCAGCTTAGGGAGTACTTACGAGCAGTACTTC. This translates into CASSLGSTYEQYF. The chain joins TRBV5-6 to TRBJ2-7; a weak D match, TRBD2 (5 bases). The CDR3 consists of 13 residues. V was shortened by 2 bases and J by 4 bases, with 10 bases between the two germline ends. Germline CDR1 and CDR2: SGHDT and YYEEEE. Complete variable domain (other parts from reference TRBV5-6 and TRBJ2-7): DAGVTQSPTHLIKTRGQQVTLRCSPKSGHDTVSWYQQALGQGPQFIFQYYEEEERQRGNFPDRFSGHQFPNYSSELNVNALLLGDSALYLCASSLGSTYEQYFGPGTRLTVT.